These 28 T cell receptor beta chains were all obtained from the same sample, sequenced in a study of OX40 agonist ivuxolimab in advanced cancers. The repertoire was sequenced with immunoSEQ multiplex PCR; TCRdb's copy has only in-frame clones and lacks some. Among approximately 66,000 clones listed, around 89% were seen once. The sample here was CD4+ or CD8+ T cells sorted from blood, taken in a trial of the OX40 agonist ivuxolimab. These receptors were collected from an adult with an advanced solid tumor such as melanoma, head and neck, liver or kidney cancer.

This clone appeared a few times. The chain carries TRBV12-5 and TRBJ2-1, with no clear D. Trimming removed 1 base from V and 6 bases from J, with 4 bases in between. This CDR3 is 12 amino acids long. From germline, CDR1 is LGHNT and CDR2 FRNRAP. The CDR3 nucleotides read TGTGCTAGTGGTTTGGGATTCAATGAGCAGTTCTTC. This translates into CASGLGFNEQFF.

V is TRBV6-1 and J is TRBJ2-7; the D gene is possibly TRBD1 (6 bases). Trimming took 8 bases from V and 1 from J, leaving 12 bases between them. Germline V lookup: CDR1 MNHNS, CDR2 SASEGT. The CDR3 runs to 13 residues. The DNA for the CDR3 is TGTGCCAGCTACGACAGGATTTCCTACGAGCAGTACTTC. Amino acid sequence: CASYDRISYEQYF.

V is TRBV18 and J is TRBJ1-4; D unclear. V lost 0 bases to trimming and J lost 3 bases, with 8 bases between them. This CDR3 contains 15 residues. CDR1 and CDR2 (germline): KGHSH, LQKENI. The CDR3 loop is CASSPPGRANEKLFF. The CDR3 DNA sequence: TGTGCCAGCTCACCACCCGGCAGAGCTAATGAAAAACTGTTTTTT. The full variable domain, rest sourced from reference TRBV18 and TRBJ1-4, is NAGVMQNPRHLVRRRGQEARLRCSPMKGHSHVYWYRQLPEEGLKFMVYLQKENIIDESGMPKERFSAEFPKEGPSILRIQQVVRGDSAAYFCASSPPGRANEKLFFGSGTQLSVL.

This chain links TRBV28 with TRBJ2-3, with D uncertain. This CDR3 is 13 amino acids long. The germline gives CDR1 MDHEN, CDR2 SYDVKM. V dropped 2 bases and J dropped 2 bases, with 5 bases sitting between them. The chain's CDR3 is CASSLPNTDTQYF. The CDR3 DNA reads TGTGCCAGCAGTTTACCCAACACAGATACGCAGTATTTT.

The V gene is TRBV5-1, the J gene TRBJ1-1; perhaps TRBD1 as D (6 bases). Germline values: CDR1 SGHRS, CDR2 YFSETQ. This CDR3 contains 14 residues. V was cut by 5 bases and J by 4 bases, with 15 bases left in between. CDR3 residues: CASREQGSATEAFF. The CDR3 bases are TGCGCCAGCAGGGAACAGGGTTCGGCCACTGAAGCTTTCTTT.

This rearrangement joins TRBV9 to TRBJ2-3; D is possibly TRBD1 (5 bases). The length of the CDR3 is 14 residues. Per germline, CDR1 SGDLS and CDR2 YYNGEE. The V end was cut by 0 bases, the J end by 12 bases, with 17 bases between. CDR3 sequence (DNA): TGTGCCAGCAGCGTAGTGGAACAGGCAGGCCGTCAGTATTTT. Its translation is CASSVVEQAGRQYF.

The CDR3 here is CASSGGAGGPSYNEQFF. The CDR3 DNA reads as TGTGCCAGCAGCGGTGGGGCGGGGGGACCCTCCTACAATGAGCAGTTCTTC. V usage is TRBV7-8 and J usage is TRBJ2-1, with 8 bases matching TRBD2. The germline V gene encodes CDR1 SGHVS and CDR2 FQNEAQ. The CDR3 has 17 residues. V lost 5 bases and J lost 0; bases outside the gene matches: 9.

This rearrangement joins TRBV7-8 to TRBJ2-5, with a possible D match to TRBD1 (6 bases). Per the germline V gene, CDR1 is SGHVS and CDR2 is FQNEAQ. There are 15 residues in the CDR3. V was cut by 1 base and J by 5 bases, with 14 bases left in between. Here the CDR3 DNA reads TGTGCCAGCAGCTTAGGAGGGGGTTCAGACGAGACCCAGTACTTC. Protein: CASSLGGGSDETQYF.

This rearrangement joins TRBV19 to TRBJ2-7; 10 bases align to TRBD1. The CDR3 covers 15 residues. Germline V gives CDR1 LNHDA, CDR2 SQIVND (reference sequence). The V segment lost 6 bases and the J segment 5 bases; nucleotides outside the gene matches: 10. The CDR3 DNA reads TGTGCCAGTAGCCGACGGGACAGGGGATACGACGAGCAGTACTTC. Amino acid sequence: CASSRRDRGYDEQYF.

J is TRBJ2-5 and V is TRBV27; D possibly corresponds to TRBD2 (5 bases). Germline loops: CDR1 MNHEY, CDR2 SMNVEV (reference sequence). There are 15 residues in the CDR3. Trimming took 5 bases from V and 1 from J, leaving 14 bases between them. The CDR3 DNA reads as TGTGCCAGCAGTCCAAACGGGGAAACCCAAGAGACCCAGTACTTC. It translates to CASSPNGETQETQYF.

The chain employs TRBV5-1 and TRBJ2-1; 7 bases align to TRBD2. With 3 bases clipped from V and 7 bases from J, the junction kept 1 base outside the gene matches. The CDR3 length is 12 residues. Germline V gene sequence: CDR1 SGHRS, CDR2 YFSETQ. The CDR3 loop reads CASSSLANEQFF. CDR3 bases: TGCGCCAGCAGCTCACTAGCGAATGAGCAGTTCTTC. The variable domain in full, with the rest retrieved from reference TRBV5-1 and TRBJ2-1, is KAGVTQTPRYLIKTRGQQVTLSCSPISGHRSVSWYQQTPGQGLQFLFEYFSETQRNKGNFPGRFSGRQFSNSRSEMNVSTLELGDSALYLCASSSLANEQFFGPGTRLTVL.

This clone was recorded once. The chain links TRBV2 to TRBJ2-1, with D perhaps matching TRBD2 (5 bases). Germline assignment: CDR1 SNHLY and CDR2 FYNNEI. V lost 4 bases to trimming and J lost 9 bases, with 13 bases between them. The CDR3 is made up of 13 amino acids. The CDR3 coding sequence is TGTGCCAGCAGTGTTTTCCTAGAGGGTGAGCAGTTCTTC. It yields the protein CASSVFLEGEQFF.

This clone was picked up a small number of times. The rearrangement links TRBV5-6 to TRBJ2-7; D unclear. Germline V gene data show CDR1 as SGHDT and CDR2 as YYEEEE. The CDR3 sequence is 12 residues long. V was clipped by 0 bases and J by 6 bases, with 7 bases between them. CDR3 DNA sequence: TGTGCCAGCAGCTTGGTGGGTAGCGAGCAGTACTTC. It is translated as CASSLVGSEQYF.

The gene calls are TRBV18 and TRBJ2-3; 9 positions match TRBD2. In germline, CDR1 is KGHSH, CDR2 LQKENI. The CDR3 is made up of 15 amino acids. The junction had 7 bases not matched to a gene; V was cut back by 3 bases and J by 6 bases. The CDR3 bases are TGTGCCAGCTCACCGATGGTAGCGGGGGCGGATACGCAGTATTTT. Translation gives CASSPMVAGADTQYF.

The chain links TRBV7-2 to TRBJ1-1, with D unclear. Germline V gives CDR1 SGHTA, CDR2 FQGNSA. The CDR3 runs to 12 residues. Trimming removed 1 base at V and 6 bases at J, with 6 bases between. The CDR3 loop reads CASSLGMAEAFF. The CDR3 DNA sequence: TGTGCCAGCAGCTTAGGTATGGCTGAAGCTTTCTTT.

The chain has TRBV9 and TRBJ2-5, with D hard to call. Looked up from germline, CDR1 is SGDLS and CDR2 is YYNGEE. The V gene lost 2 bases and the J gene lost 1 base, with 6 bases spanning the gap. The CDR3 extends over 13 amino acids. The CDR3 DNA sequence: TGTGCCAGCAGCGTTAACAGCCAAGAGACCCAGTACTTC. Residues: CASSVNSQETQYF.

Here the CDR3 DNA reads TGCGCCAGCAGCTTGGAGGTGAGCGTGGAGCAGTTCTTC. As protein: CASSLEVSVEQFF. J is TRBJ2-1 and V is TRBV5-1, with D unclear. Germline V lookup: CDR1 SGHRS, CDR2 YFSETQ. This CDR3 is built from 13 residues. The V end was cut by 0 bases, the J end by 10 bases, with 11 bases between.

The rearrangement uses TRBV27 and TRBJ1-1, with 9 positions matching TRBD1. J gave up 5 bases and V 10 bases, and 2 bases lay outside the gene matches. The CDR3 spans 11 residues. Germline V gene lookup returns CDR1 MNHEY and CDR2 SMNVEV (reference sequence). CDR3 nucleotide sequence: TGTGCCACCGGGACAGGGACTGAAGCTTTCTTT. Translating it yields CATGTGTEAFF.

The chain recombines TRBV5-1 with TRBJ1-1; no definite D call. Trimming took 0 bases from V and 5 from J, leaving 17 bases between them. The CDR3 has 16 amino acids. CDR1 SGHRS and CDR2 YFSETQ come from the germline V gene. The DNA of the CDR3 is TGCGCCAGCAGCTTGGGGGCCGCAACGTCGGGAACTGAAGCTTTCTTT. This gives the protein CASSLGAATSGTEAFF.

The CDR3, as DNA: TGTGCCAGCAGTAGTAGCGTAAACGAGCAGTACTTC. Amino acids: CASSSSVNEQYF. The rearrangement joins TRBV6-6 to TRBJ2-7; possible D gene TRBD2, 5 bases. Trimming took 5 bases from V and 5 from J, leaving 10 bases between them. Germline V gene data show CDR1 as MNHNY and CDR2 as SVGAGI (reference sequence). The CDR3 runs to 12 residues.

This clone was detected once. This rearrangement joins TRBV13 to TRBJ2-5; TRBD1 aligns across 7 bases. This CDR3 comprises 16 residues. Germline trimming cut 2 bases from V and 3 bases from J; bases unmatched to any gene: 9. CDR1 is PRHDT, CDR2 FYEKMQ, per germline (reference sequence). CDR3 nucleotides: TGTGCCAGCAGCTTATTCTTAGGGGGCTTGGAAGAGACCCAGTACTTC. Translation gives CASSLFLGGLEETQYF.

The chain links TRBV18 to TRBJ1-3; TRBD1 is a possible D gene (6 bases). Germline assignment: CDR1 KGHSH and CDR2 LQKENI. V gave up 5 bases and J gave up 5 bases, with 13 bases separating them. This CDR3 contains 14 residues. CDR3 residues: CASSERQERNTIYF. As DNA, the CDR3 is TGTGCCAGCTCAGAAAGACAGGAAAGAAACACCATATATTTT. Together with reference TRBV18 and TRBJ1-3, the CDR3 gives the full variable domain: NAGVMQNPRHLVRRRGQEARLRCSPMKGHSHVYWYRQLPEEGLKFMVYLQKENIIDESGMPKERFSAEFPKEGPSILRIQQVVRGDSAAYFCASSERQERNTIYFGEGSWLTVV.

The chain recombines TRBV11-3 with TRBJ2-1; 7 bases fit TRBD2. This CDR3 contains 15 residues. V lost 3 bases, J lost 2 bases, and 4 bases stayed unmatched. CDR1 SGHNT and CDR2 YENEEA come from the germline V gene. The CDR3 DNA is TGTGCCAGCAGCTTGGGAGCGGGGCCCTACAATGAGCAGTTCTTC. Protein sequence: CASSLGAGPYNEQFF.

The chain carries TRBV6-1 and TRBJ2-3, with 9 positions matching TRBD2. The CDR3 length is 17 residues. The V gene end was trimmed by 2 bases and the J gene end by 5 bases; junction bases not matched to a gene: 11. CDR1 and CDR2 from the germline V gene are MNHNS and SASEGT. In nucleotides, the CDR3 is TGTGCCAGCAGTGAAAGGGGAAGCGGGGGGCCGAGAGATACGCAGTATTTT. It translates to CASSERGSGGPRDTQYF.

The J gene is TRBJ2-7, the V gene TRBV6-1; D gene uncertain. This CDR3 has 12 amino acids. The germline gives CDR1 MNHNS, CDR2 SASEGT. V dropped 2 bases and J dropped 6 bases, with 8 bases sitting between them. The CDR3 region is CASSEKRTEQYF. Written as DNA, the CDR3 is TGTGCCAGCAGTGAAAAGAGGACCGAGCAGTACTTC.

On this clone itself: Relative to the germline gene, one junction end is altered; a read error may explain this. The chain joins TRBV6-6 to TRBJ2-1, with 13 bases aligning to TRBD2. This CDR3 is 14 amino acids long. Germline assignment: CDR1 MNHNY and CDR2 SVGAGI (reference sequence). The CDR3: CASTTSGGYSEQFF. CDR3 nucleotides: TGTGCCAGCACGACTAGCGGGGGGTACAGTGAGCAGTTCTTC.

The chain links TRBV7-9 to TRBJ1-2; D unclear. V dropped 5 bases and J dropped 3 bases, with 13 bases sitting between them. The germline V gene has CDR1 SEHNR and CDR2 FQNEAQ (reference sequence). The CDR3 length is 14 residues. The CDR3 DNA follows: TGTGCCAGCAGCCCAAAATCGGTAGACTATGGCTACACCTTC. It specifies CASSPKSVDYGYTF.

The rearrangement uses TRBV6-5 and TRBJ1-1, with TRBD1 matching over 7 bases. The CDR3 totals 12 residues. Germline assignment: CDR1 MNHEY and CDR2 SVGAGI. V lost 2 bases, J lost 14 bases, and 8 bases stayed unmatched. The CDR3 nucleotides are TGTGCCAGCAGTTACCTGGGACAGCCGAAGTTCTTT. Translated, it gives CASSYLGQPKFF.